This T cell receptor beta chain came from a study of cytomegalovirus exposure and HLA in healthy donors. Primers: 60 Vbeta forward and 13 Jbeta reverse. Only in-frame clones appear in the TCRdb table, and some are missing; sequencing was by immunoSEQ multiplex PCR. The top ten hold 7.5% to 9.5% of the sample, which has some 160,000 clones, roughly 80% seen once. This CDR3 spans 17 amino acids. Trimming took 1 base from V and 8 from J, leaving 21 bases between them. Germline CDR1 is MNHEY and CDR2 is SMNVEV (reference sequence). The V call is TRBV27, the J call TRBJ2-4, with D possibly being TRBD2 (7 bases). Sequenced: PBMCs. The receptor's source is a male donor in good health and CMV-seropositive. The CDR3 sequence is CASSLWVPRGLKDIQYF. The CDR3 region has the DNA TGTGCCAGCAGTTTATGGGTCCCCAGGGGACTAAAAGACATTCAGTACTTC.